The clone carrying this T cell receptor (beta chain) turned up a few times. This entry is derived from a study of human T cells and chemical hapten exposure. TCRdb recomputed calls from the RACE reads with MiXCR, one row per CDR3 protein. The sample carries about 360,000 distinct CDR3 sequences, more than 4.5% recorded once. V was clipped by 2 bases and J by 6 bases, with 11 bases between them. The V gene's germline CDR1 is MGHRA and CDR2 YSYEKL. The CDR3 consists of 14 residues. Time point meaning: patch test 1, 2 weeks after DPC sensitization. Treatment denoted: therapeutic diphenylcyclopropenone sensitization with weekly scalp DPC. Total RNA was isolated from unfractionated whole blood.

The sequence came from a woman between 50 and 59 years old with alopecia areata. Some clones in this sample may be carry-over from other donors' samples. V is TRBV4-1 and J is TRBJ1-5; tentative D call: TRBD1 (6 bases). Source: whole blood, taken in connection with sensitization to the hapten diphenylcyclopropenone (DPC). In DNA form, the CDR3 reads TGCGCCAGCAGCCAACCAGGGGAGGGTCAGCCCCAGCATTTT. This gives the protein CASSQPGEGQPQHF.